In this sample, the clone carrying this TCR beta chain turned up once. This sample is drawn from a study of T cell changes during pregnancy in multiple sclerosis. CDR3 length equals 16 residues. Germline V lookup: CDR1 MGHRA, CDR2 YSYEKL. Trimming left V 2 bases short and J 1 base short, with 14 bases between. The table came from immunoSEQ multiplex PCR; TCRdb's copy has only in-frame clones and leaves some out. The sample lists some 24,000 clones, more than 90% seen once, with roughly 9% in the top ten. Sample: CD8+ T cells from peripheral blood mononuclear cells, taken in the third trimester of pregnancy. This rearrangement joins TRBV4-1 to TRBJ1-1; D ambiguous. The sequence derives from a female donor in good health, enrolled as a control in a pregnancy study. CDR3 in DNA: TGCGCCAGCAGCCAAACGATGGGAGTCCCGAACACTGAAGCTTTCTTT. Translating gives CASSQTMGVPNTEAFF.